The rows below give T cell receptor beta chains drawn from one sample of a study of cytomegalovirus exposure and HLA in healthy donors. Profiled with immunoSEQ multiplex PCR; TCRdb holds only in-frame clones, not every one. The table records 90,000 to 120,000 clones, 65% to 90% of them present only once. Sequenced sample: PBMCs. The receptors derive from a woman between 18 and 30 years old in good health and CMV-seronegative. Both conserved end residues are part of each CDR3. The D gene is left open where the match is weak. Part of the rows lack a size; the others show once, few, many or a class for expanded clones.

TRBD2,-,TRBV9,TRBJ2-3,TGTGCCAGCAGCTCCGGGACTAGCGGGTATTCAGATACGCAGTATTTT,CASSSGTSGYSDTQYF
TRBD1,few,TRBV5-6,TRBJ2-3,TGTGCCAGCAGCTTTAACAGGGGTGATACGCAGTATTTT,CASSFNRGDTQYF
TRBD2,-,TRBV7-6,TRBJ2-1,TGTGCCAGCAGCTACTACCGGTGGGACTGGACTAGCGGGGGGGCTGGAAATGAGCAGTTCTTC,CASSYYRWDWTSGGAGNEQFF
-,few,TRBV4-3,TRBJ1-3,TGCGCCAGCAGCCAAGCGATAAGGCGGGGGGGAAACACCATATATTTT,CASSQAIRRGGNTIYF
TRBD1,-,TRBV28,TRBJ2-1,TGTGCCAGCAGTTGGGACAGGGGCAATGAGCAGTTCTTC,CASSWDRGNEQFF
-,once,TRBV7-9,TRBJ2-7,TGTTCCAGCAGCTTAACCCGCGGGGGCAGGCCCACCTACGAGCAGTACTTC,CSSSLTRGGRPTYEQYF
-,few,TRBV6-4,TRBJ2-6,TGTGCCAGCGCCCCACAGGCTTCTGGGGCCAACGTCCTGACTTTC,CASAPQASGANVLTF
-,-,TRBV27,TRBJ1-5,TGTGCCAGCAGTTCCCGACGGGGGAGAAATCAGCCCCAGCATTTT,CASSSRRGRNQPQHF
TRBD1,-,TRBV5-1,TRBJ2-7,TGCGCCAGCAGCTTGGGTTGGGACAGGGGTTACGAGCAGTACTTC,CASSLGWDRGYEQYF
TRBD2,-,TRBV11-2,TRBJ2-7,TGTGCCAGCAGCTTAAGTAGCGGGGACCTTTTAGAGCAGTACTTC,CASSLSSGDLLEQYF
TRBD1,once,TRBV11-3,TRBJ1-6,TGTGCCAGCAGCATACGACAGGGGAGCGCCTATAATTCACCCCTCCACTTT,CASSIRQGSAYNSPLHF
TRBD1,-,TRBV7-9,TRBJ1-5,TGTGCCAGCAGCTTAGGGACAGGGTTAACTCAGCCCCAGCATTTT,CASSLGTGLTQPQHF
TRBD2,-,TRBV6-4,TRBJ2-3,TGTGCCAGCAGCCCGACTAGCGGGAGTACAGATACGCAGTATTTT,CASSPTSGSTDTQYF
-,many,TRBV6-1,TRBJ2-2,TGTGCCAGCAGTGAAGAGGGCGGAGGGGCCGGGGAGCTGTTTTTT,CASSEEGGGAGELFF
TRBD2,-,TRBV19,TRBJ2-3,TGTGCCAGTAGTTCGGCTAGCGGGATTGCTACGCAGTATTTT,CASSSASGIATQYF
-,-,TRBV21-1,TRBJ2-7,TGTGCCAGCAGCAAAACTAGCTACCGGTTCTTAAGGTCCTACGAGCAGTACTTC,CASSKTSYRFLRSYEQYF
TRBD2,-,TRBV9,TRBJ2-3,TGTGCCAGCAGCCCGATTAGCGGGAGAGGAATGGTTACGCAGTATTTT,CASSPISGRGMVTQYF
TRBD1,-,TRBV7-3,TRBJ2-2,TGTGCCAGCAGCTTGAACAGGGGGCAGGATTCAAGCACCGGGGAGCTGTTTTTT,CASSLNRGQDSSTGELFF
-,-,TRBV19,TRBJ1-3,TGTGCCACCGGGACTTTCTCGAACACCATATATTTT,CATGTFSNTIYF
-,-,TRBV27,TRBJ1-4,TGTGCCAGCAGTTTAGTCAGTCCCCGCGGAAAACTGTTTTTT,CASSLVSPRGKLFF
-,-,TRBV2,TRBJ2-1,TGTGCCAGCAGACCCGGAGGGAACAATGAGCAGTTCTTC,CASRPGGNNEQFF
-,-,TRBV7-9,TRBJ1-6,TGTGCCAGCAGCTTAGTGTTCCCGAATTCACCCCTCCACTTT,CASSLVFPNSPLHF
-,few,TRBV9,TRBJ1-6,TGTGCCAGCAGCGGCGACAGGTATAATTCACCCCTCCACTTT,CASSGDRYNSPLHF
-,-,TRBV10-3,TRBJ2-2,TGTGCCATGGCCCTAGCGTCCGGGGAGCTGTTTTTT,CAMALASGELFF
-,-,TRBV19,TRBJ2-3,TGTGCCAGTAGTCCGCTCCCTTCGGGAGAGCCCACGGATACGCAGTATTTT,CASSPLPSGEPTDTQYF
-,few,TRBV7-6,TRBJ2-7,TGTGCCAGCAGCTTAGCCGCGGGGATCTACGAGCAGTACTTC,CASSLAAGIYEQYF
-,-,TRBV5-6,TRBJ1-5,-,CASSFRARGAQPQHF
TRBD2,-,TRBV7-3,TRBJ2-1,TGTGCCAGCAGCCATGGGACTAGCGGGGGCCGACACAATGAGCAGTTCTTC,CASSHGTSGGRHNEQFF
TRBD2,-,TRBV28,TRBJ2-1,TGTGCCAGCAGTTCGATACGGGAGGGCCGCTCCTACAATGAGCAGTTCTTC,CASSSIREGRSYNEQFF
TRBD2,-,TRBV7-9,TRBJ2-1,TGTTCCAGCAGCCGCCCGGGGGCCGGGACTAGCAGTCACAATGAGCAGTTCTTC,CSSSRPGAGTSSHNEQFF
TRBD1,-,TRBV4-2,TRBJ2-1,TGTGCCAGCAGCCAAGACCCGCTGCAGGGGGAGTACTACAATGAGCAGTTCTTC,CASSQDPLQGEYYNEQFF
-,-,TRBV5-6,TRBJ1-3,TGTGCCAGCAGCTTGAGCAGGGTATACTCTGGAAACACCATATATTTT,CASSLSRVYSGNTIYF
-,-,TRBV7-3,TRBJ2-2,TGTGCCAGCAGCTTGGCGCAGGGGAACACCGGGGAGCTGTTTTTT,CASSLAQGNTGELFF
-,-,TRBV12-2,TRBJ2-5,TGTGCAAGTCGCTTAGGACCGATGTCGGGGGGGGACCAAAAGTACCAAGAGACCCAGTACTTC,CASRLGPMSGGDQKYQETQYF
-,-,TRBV7-2,TRBJ1-5,TGTGCCAGCAGCTCCGCCTATAGCAATCAGCCCCAGCATTTT,CASSSAYSNQPQHF
-,-,TRBV19,TRBJ2-5,TGTGCGGTTAGCGGCAACCACCAAGAGACCCAGTACTTC,CAVSGNHQETQYF
TRBD1,-,TRBV4-2,TRBJ2-6,TGTGCCAGCAGCAAGAGTCAGGGACAGGCCTTCTCTGGGGCCAACGTCCTGACTTTC,CASSKSQGQAFSGANVLTF
TRBD2,-,TRBV18,TRBJ2-2,TGTGCCAGCTCACCCGTCGGTGGCGGGAGAGTCGACACCGGGGAGCTGTTTTTT,CASSPVGGGRVDTGELFF
TRBD2,once,TRBV9,TRBJ2-5,TGTGCCAGCAGCCCCCGCTCGCGGGGGGGCACAGAGACCCAGTACTTC,CASSPRSRGGTETQYF
-,-,TRBV13,TRBJ2-1,TGTGCCAGCAGCTTAAGTCTCGGTGGCAATGAGCAGTTCTTC,CASSLSLGGNEQFF
-,-,TRBV7-9,TRBJ1-1,TGTGCCAGCAGCTTAGATGAGGGAACTGAAGCTTTCTTT,CASSLDEGTEAFF
-,-,TRBV10-3,TRBJ2-1,TGTGCCATCAGTGAGTCATTTGAGCGGCCACCTAGGAATGAGCAGTTCTTC,CAISESFERPPRNEQFF
TRBD1,-,TRBV4-3,TRBJ2-2,TGCGCCAGCAGCCAAGTCACACCGTCTCGGCGACAGGGGAATTTCCCGTGGGAGCTGTTTTTT,CASSQVTPSRRQGNFPWELFF
TRBD1,-,TRBV13,TRBJ2-7,TGTGCCAGCAGCGGCACGGCCGGGACAGGGGGCCTATGGTCCTACGAGCAGTACTTC,CASSGTAGTGGLWSYEQYF
-,-,TRBV5-1,TRBJ2-6,TGCGCCAGCAGCTTTTGGCAGGTTGGCTCTGGGGCCAACGTCCTGACTTTC,CASSFWQVGSGANVLTF
-,-,TRBV21-1,TRBJ2-7,TGTGCCAGCAGCAAGGGCCTAGCGGGAGAATCTCCAGATGGTCAGACTAAATACGAGCAGTACTTC,CASSKGLAGESPDGQTKYEQYF